This is a list of T cell receptor beta chains from one sample in a study of cytomegalovirus exposure and HLA in healthy donors. The repertoire was sequenced with immunoSEQ multiplex PCR; TCRdb's copy has only in-frame clones and lacks some. Altogether 150,000 to 200,000 clones are present, 65% to 85% being singletons, with the ten largest covering roughly 1.4%. Sequenced sample: PBMCs. The source of these receptors is a girl aged 5 to 17 in good health and CMV-seropositive. The conserved cysteine and the conserved F or W are not part of the CDR3 here. Fields, in order: V gene, D gene, J gene, CDR3 protein. A D gene is named only where the DNA matches it firmly.

v_gene: TRBV6-5; d_gene: TRBD2; j_gene: TRBJ2-7; CDR3aa: ASSYSAGDIYEQY
v_gene: TRBV7-9; d_gene: TRBD1; j_gene: TRBJ2-4; CDR3aa: ASSWDRGWTKNIQY
v_gene: TRBV5-1; d_gene: -; j_gene: TRBJ1-1; CDR3aa: ASSLAADNTEAF
v_gene: TRBV10-3; d_gene: TRBD2; j_gene: TRBJ2-1; CDR3aa: AISVTSGSYNEQF
v_gene: TRBV2; d_gene: TRBD1; j_gene: TRBJ2-7; CDR3aa: ASSEATGTGGRYEQY
v_gene: TRBV4-1; d_gene: -; j_gene: TRBJ1-2; CDR3aa: ASSLFATAIVEHGYT
v_gene: TRBV19; d_gene: TRBD2; j_gene: TRBJ2-1; CDR3aa: ASSMISGVPNEQF
v_gene: TRBV4-1; d_gene: TRBD2; j_gene: TRBJ2-7; CDR3aa: ASSIRLAGSYEQY
v_gene: TRBV19; d_gene: TRBD1; j_gene: TRBJ2-3; CDR3aa: AIRTGYGTQY
v_gene: TRBV19; d_gene: TRBD1; j_gene: TRBJ2-3; CDR3aa: ASAGQGFTDTQY
v_gene: TRBV6-6; d_gene: TRBD1; j_gene: TRBJ2-7; CDR3aa: ASSYSGQGFAYEQY
v_gene: TRBV19; d_gene: -; j_gene: TRBJ2-7; CDR3aa: ASKLSAGAYEQY
v_gene: TRBV7-9; d_gene: -; j_gene: TRBJ2-1; CDR3aa: ASSSVAWAYNEQF
v_gene: TRBV29-1; d_gene: -; j_gene: TRBJ2-1; CDR3aa: SVTWRGPQF
v_gene: TRBV9; d_gene: -; j_gene: TRBJ1-1; CDR3aa: ASSVVGQTEAF
v_gene: TRBV13; d_gene: TRBD1; j_gene: TRBJ2-5; CDR3aa: ASSYRQGRQETQY
v_gene: TRBV6-6; d_gene: -; j_gene: TRBJ2-1; CDR3aa: ASSYQGYNEQF
v_gene: TRBV2; d_gene: TRBD2; j_gene: TRBJ2-7; CDR3aa: ASNWEAGGPLYEQY
v_gene: TRBV30; d_gene: -; j_gene: TRBJ1-3; CDR3aa: AWSSLMGNTIY
v_gene: TRBV30; d_gene: -; j_gene: TRBJ2-5; CDR3aa: AGTSGIQETQY
v_gene: TRBV4-1; d_gene: -; j_gene: TRBJ1-2; CDR3aa: ASSQVPTGDYGYT
v_gene: TRBV11-2; d_gene: TRBD1; j_gene: TRBJ1-2; CDR3aa: ASSDIRDRGRYGYT
v_gene: TRBV21-1; d_gene: -; j_gene: TRBJ2-7; CDR3aa: ASSNHPSGTYEQY
v_gene: TRBV30; d_gene: -; j_gene: TRBJ2-5; CDR3aa: AGGVGETQY